A selection of T cell receptor beta chains follows, all from one sample in a study of T cell responses to AZD1222 COVID-19 vaccine. Using immunoSEQ multiplex PCR, the repertoire was profiled, and TCRdb retains in-frame clones only, with some absent. The sample has 95,000 or so clones; roughly 89% are singletons. Sequencing used peripheral blood, obtained on day 0 of MenACWY control vaccination. The receptors were sampled from an adult in good health. CDR3s include the opening cysteine and the closing phenylalanine or tryptophan. D genes are given only for firm matches. Clone size is shown for a subset of rows, as once, few, many or a class of expanded clone.

CDR3 protein: CASSPRTSEGELFF; CDR3 DNA: TGTGCCAGCAGTCCCAGGACTAGCGAGGGGGAGCTGTTTTTT; D gene: TRBD2; V gene: TRBV27; clone size: .; J gene: TRBJ2-2; CDR3 length: 14
CDR3 protein: CASRRQGSNQPQHF; CDR3 DNA: TGTGCCAGCAGACGACAGGGGAGCAATCAGCCCCAGCATTTT; D gene: TRBD1; V gene: TRBV11-3; clone size: .; J gene: TRBJ1-5; CDR3 length: 14
CDR3 protein: CASSQSSGGANEQFF; CDR3 DNA: TGTGCCAGCAGCCAATCTAGCGGGGGGGCAAATGAGCAGTTCTTC; D gene: TRBD2; V gene: TRBV2; clone size: .; J gene: TRBJ2-1; CDR3 length: 15
CDR3 protein: CASSEQGGSPLHF; CDR3 DNA: TGTGCCAGCAGTGAACAGGGAGGATCACCCCTCCACTTT; D gene: .; V gene: TRBV2; clone size: .; J gene: TRBJ1-6; CDR3 length: 13
CDR3 protein: CASSLGQGWDEQYF; CDR3 DNA: TGTGCCAGCAGCTTGGGACAGGGTTGGGACGAGCAGTACTTC; D gene: TRBD1; V gene: TRBV7-8; clone size: .; J gene: TRBJ2-7; CDR3 length: 14
CDR3 protein: CASSQGSRNSPLHF; CDR3 DNA: TGTGCCAGCAGCCAAGGCTCTAGGAATTCACCCCTCCACTTT; D gene: .; V gene: TRBV14; clone size: .; J gene: TRBJ1-6; CDR3 length: 14
CDR3 protein: CASSLADRAYIQYF; CDR3 DNA: TGTGCCAGCAGCTTAGCTGACAGGGCGTACATTCAGTACTTC; D gene: TRBD1; V gene: TRBV11-1; clone size: .; J gene: TRBJ2-4; CDR3 length: 14
CDR3 protein: CASRRTSGSYEQYF; CDR3 DNA: TGTGCCAGCAGGAGGACTAGCGGGTCCTACGAGCAGTACTTC; D gene: TRBD2; V gene: TRBV6-5; clone size: .; J gene: TRBJ2-7; CDR3 length: 14
CDR3 protein: CASSSPYSGRNSPLHF; CDR3 DNA: TGTGCCAGCAGTTCACCTTACTCGGGCCGGAATTCACCCCTCCACTTT; D gene: .; V gene: TRBV6-5; clone size: .; J gene: TRBJ1-6; CDR3 length: 16
CDR3 protein: CASNVLGNTEAFF; CDR3 DNA: TGTGCCAGTAACGTGCTGGGGAACACTGAAGCTTTCTTT; D gene: .; V gene: TRBV2; clone size: .; J gene: TRBJ1-1; CDR3 length: 13
CDR3 protein: CASIQGGANTEAFF; CDR3 DNA: TGTGCCAGCATCCAAGGGGGAGCGAACACTGAAGCTTTCTTT; D gene: .; V gene: TRBV6-5; clone size: .; J gene: TRBJ1-1; CDR3 length: 14
CDR3 protein: CASSQRPPEAFF; CDR3 DNA: TGTGCCAGCAGCCAACGTCCGCCTGAAGCTTTCTTT; D gene: .; V gene: TRBV14; clone size: .; J gene: TRBJ1-1; CDR3 length: 12
CDR3 protein: CASSSIAGADTQYF; CDR3 DNA: TGTGCCAGTAGTTCAATAGCGGGGGCAGATACGCAGTATTTT; D gene: TRBD2; V gene: TRBV19; clone size: .; J gene: TRBJ2-3; CDR3 length: 14
CDR3 protein: CASRSLTGSRAKNIQYF; CDR3 DNA: TGTGCCAGCAGGAGTTTAACAGGGTCACGGGCCAAAAACATTCAGTACTTC; D gene: .; V gene: TRBV28; clone size: .; J gene: TRBJ2-4; CDR3 length: 17
CDR3 protein: CASSVWTEGEAFF; CDR3 DNA: TGTGCCAGCAGTGTCTGGACAGAGGGTGAAGCTTTCTTT; D gene: .; V gene: TRBV25-1; clone size: once; J gene: TRBJ1-1; CDR3 length: 13
CDR3 protein: CASSIYQGQAFF; CDR3 DNA: TGTGCCAGTAGTATTTATCAGGGGCAAGCTTTCTTT; D gene: .; V gene: TRBV19; clone size: .; J gene: TRBJ1-1; CDR3 length: 12
CDR3 protein: CASSLGVGGQPQHF; CDR3 DNA: TGTGCCAGCAGCTTAGGGGTTGGGGGGCAGCCCCAGCATTTT; D gene: .; V gene: TRBV5-6; clone size: .; J gene: TRBJ1-5; CDR3 length: 14
CDR3 protein: CASRGAGDQETQYF; CDR3 DNA: TGTGCCAGCAGGGGAGCGGGGGACCAAGAGACCCAGTACTTC; D gene: TRBD2; V gene: TRBV6-4; clone size: .; J gene: TRBJ2-5; CDR3 length: 14
CDR3 protein: CASSIGRGVFF; CDR3 DNA: TGTGCCAGTAGTATCGGCAGGGGGGTGTTTTTT; D gene: TRBD1; V gene: TRBV19; clone size: .; J gene: TRBJ1-4; CDR3 length: 11